This section outlines one TCR beta chain sequence together with its context. Its antigen is not known. The PCR was carried out with 60 Vbeta primers and 13 Jbeta primers. Only in-frame clones appear in the TCRdb table, and some are missing; sequencing was by immunoSEQ multiplex PCR. This table holds 95,000 to 130,000 clones, around 86% found once. The sample is drawn from a study of cytomegalovirus exposure and HLA in healthy donors. Study-level findings and limits: HLA alleles showed associations with about 15,000 TCR beta sequences in a later analysis, at a 0.05 false discovery rate. A later analysis found that most CMV-associated TCR beta chains appeared HLA-restricted. Differences between HLA loci emerged in a later analysis of TCR association rates, with DRB1 most and HLA-C fewest. Relative to the approximately 700-donor mean, N-insertions were reportedly fewer in an Asian-associated ancestry cluster in a later analysis.

Germline CDR1 LNHDA, CDR2 SQIVND (reference sequence). CDR3 length equals 15 residues. V shed 6 bases and J shed 2 bases, with 14 bases lying between them. V and J are TRBV19 and TRBJ1-5; unclear D gene. The source material was PBMCs. This receptor was taken from a woman in her 30s in good health and CMV-seronegative. The CDR3 loop reads CASSQFGSGNQPQHF. The DNA for the CDR3 is TGTGCCAGTAGCCAATTTGGCAGTGGCAATCAGCCCCAGCATTTT.